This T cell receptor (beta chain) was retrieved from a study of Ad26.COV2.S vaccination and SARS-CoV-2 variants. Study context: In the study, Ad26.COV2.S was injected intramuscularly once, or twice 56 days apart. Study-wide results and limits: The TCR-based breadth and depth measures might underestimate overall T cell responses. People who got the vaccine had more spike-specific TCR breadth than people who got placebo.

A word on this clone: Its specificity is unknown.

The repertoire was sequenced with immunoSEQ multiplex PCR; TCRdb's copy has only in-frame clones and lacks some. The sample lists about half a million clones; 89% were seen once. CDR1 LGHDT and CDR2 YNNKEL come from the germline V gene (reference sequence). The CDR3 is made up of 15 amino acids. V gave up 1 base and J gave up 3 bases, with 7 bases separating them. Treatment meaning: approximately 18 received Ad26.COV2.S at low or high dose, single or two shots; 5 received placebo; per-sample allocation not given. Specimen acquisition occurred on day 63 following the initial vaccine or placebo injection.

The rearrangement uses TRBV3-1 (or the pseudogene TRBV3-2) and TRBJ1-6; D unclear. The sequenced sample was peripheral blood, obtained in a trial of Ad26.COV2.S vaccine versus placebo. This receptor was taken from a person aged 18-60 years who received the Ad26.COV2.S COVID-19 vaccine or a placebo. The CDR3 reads CASSQGRYYNSPLHF. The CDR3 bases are TGTGCCAGCAGCCAAGGACGGTACTATAATTCACCCCTCCACTTT.